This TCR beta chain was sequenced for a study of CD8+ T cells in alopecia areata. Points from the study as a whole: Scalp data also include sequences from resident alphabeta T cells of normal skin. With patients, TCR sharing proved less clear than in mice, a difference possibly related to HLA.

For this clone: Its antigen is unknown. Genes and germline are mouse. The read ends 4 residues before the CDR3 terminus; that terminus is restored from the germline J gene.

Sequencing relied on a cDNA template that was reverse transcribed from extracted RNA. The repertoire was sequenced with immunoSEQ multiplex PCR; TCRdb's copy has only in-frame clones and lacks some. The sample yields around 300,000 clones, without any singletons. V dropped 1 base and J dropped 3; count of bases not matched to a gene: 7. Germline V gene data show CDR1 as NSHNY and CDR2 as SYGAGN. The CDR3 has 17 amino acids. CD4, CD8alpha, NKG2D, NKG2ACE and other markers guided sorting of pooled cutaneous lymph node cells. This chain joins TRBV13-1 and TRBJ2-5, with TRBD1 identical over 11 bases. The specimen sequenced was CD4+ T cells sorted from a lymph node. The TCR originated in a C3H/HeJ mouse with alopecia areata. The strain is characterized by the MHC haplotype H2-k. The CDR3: CASSDPSRDRGQDTQYF. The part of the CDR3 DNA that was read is TGTGCCAGCAGTGATCCGTCCCGGGACAGGGGGCAAGAC.